One sample yielded the 23 T cell receptor beta chains listed below, sequenced in a study of T-cell memory formation after mild COVID-19. TCRdb reprocessed the 5' RACE reads with MiXCR, giving one entry per CDR3 protein. Among about 470,000 distinct CDR3 sequences, 20% to 30% were seen once, and the ten largest hold around 13%. The sample comprised PBMCs or a T cell subset sorted from them (not recorded which). These receptors were taken from an adult woman who had mild COVID-19 (a few samples of this study predate the infection). Cell type and time point are not known.

The chain employs TRBV5-1 and TRBJ2-1; 13 nucleotides align to TRBD2. The length of the CDR3 is 15 residues. Germline CDR1 and CDR2: SGHRS and YFSETQ. With V trimmed by 7 bases and J by 5 bases, 6 bases remained unmatched. CDR3 sequence (DNA): TGCGCCAGCTACCCTGGGACTAGCGGGGACAATGAGCAGTTCTTC. Translating it yields CASYPGTSGDNEQFF.

The chain couples TRBV14 to TRBJ1-6; 10 bases agree with TRBD1. V was clipped by 0 bases and J by 13 bases; unmatched bases: 12. Germline CDR1 reads SGHDN; CDR2 reads FVKESK. The CDR3 spans 17 residues. CDR3 nucleotide sequence: TGTGCCAGCAGCCAAGATCTGGGGACAGGGGCTAGAGTCCCCCTCCACTTT. This gives the protein CASSQDLGTGARVPLHF. Full variable domain (remainder filled in from reference TRBV14 and TRBJ1-6): EAGVTQFPSHSVIEKGQTVTLRCDPISGHDNLYWYRRVMGKEIKFLLHFVKESKQDESGMPNNRFLAERTGGTYSTLKVQPAELEDSGVYFCASSQDLGTGARVPLHFGNGTRLTVT.

The CDR3 bases are TGTGCCAGCAACTGGGGGACAGGGGTTATGAATGAGCAGTTCTTC. Translated: CASNWGTGVMNEQFF. The rearrangement joins TRBV28 to TRBJ2-1; 10 nucleotides agree with TRBD1. From germline, CDR1 is MDHEN and CDR2 SYDVKM. The V segment lost 7 bases and the J segment 7 bases; nucleotides outside the gene matches: 10. CDR3 length: 15 amino acids.

There are a few counts of this clonotype. The chain has TRBV12-3 or TRBV12-4 and TRBJ1-2; the match to TRBD1 covers 10 bases. This CDR3 is 15 amino acids long. Germline trimming cut 6 bases from V and 3 bases from J; bases unmatched to any gene: 7. Written as DNA, the CDR3 is TGTGCCAGCAGCCCGACAGGGGGCAACTACTATGGCTACACCTTC. The encoded protein is CASSPTGGNYYGYTF.

The chain joins TRBV14 to TRBJ1-1, with D tentatively TRBD1 (6 bases). CDR1 is SGHDN, CDR2 FVKESK, per germline. The CDR3 totals 15 residues. V shed 1 base and J shed 1 base, with 10 bases lying between them. CDR3 DNA: TGTGCCAGCAGCCAAGCGGGGACACAGAACACTGAAGCTTTCTTT. Encoded protein: CASSQAGTQNTEAFF.

The rearrangement uses TRBV9 and TRBJ2-7, with D tentatively TRBD1 (6 bases). CDR1 and CDR2 (germline): SGDLS, YYNGEE. V was clipped by 2 bases and J by 5 bases, with 17 bases between them. CDR3 size: 15 residues. CDR3 loop: CASSVEGQGRNEQYF. The CDR3 region has the DNA TGTGCCAGCAGCGTCGAAGGGCAGGGGAGAAACGAGCAGTACTTC.

This clonotype was detected a few times. The J gene is TRBJ2-7, the V gene TRBV6-5; D ambiguous. The germline CDR1 and CDR2 sequences are MNHEY and SVGAGI. The CDR3 contains 15 residues. V dropped 7 bases and J dropped 0 bases, with 16 bases sitting between them. CDR3 protein: CASTDRLDHSYEQYF. The CDR3 DNA is TGTGCCAGCACCGACCGTTTGGACCACTCCTACGAGCAGTACTTC.

The genes are TRBV12-3 or TRBV12-4 and TRBJ2-2, with D possibly matching TRBD2 (5 bases). The CDR3 is 14 residues long. Trimming shortened V by 7 bases and J by 4 bases, and 13 bases separated the two germline ends. The CDR3 coding sequence is TGTGCCAGCACCCTCGATCGGGGCACCGGGGAGCTGTTTTTT. It encodes CASTLDRGTGELFF.

This clonotype was counted between two and nine times. V and J are TRBV7-8 and TRBJ2-1; TRBD1 aligns across 10 bases. The ends lost 5 bases at V and 7 bases at J; junction bases unmatched: 8. The CDR3 length is 15 residues. Germline lookup yields CDR1 SGHVS and CDR2 FQNEAQ. The CDR3 region has the DNA TGTGCCAGCAGCGCCGACCGGACAGGGGGGAATGAGCAGTTCTTC. It translates to CASSADRTGGNEQFF.

This clonotype was recorded once. The chain carries TRBV6-6 and TRBJ2-3; 8 bases map to TRBD2. CDR1 is MNHNY and CDR2 is SVGAGI in the germline V gene (reference sequence). The V gene end was trimmed by 5 bases and the J gene end by 1 base; junction bases not matched to a gene: 8. This CDR3 spans 16 amino acids. CDR3: CASSPPRGGGTDTQYF. Here the CDR3 DNA reads TGTGCCAGCAGTCCACCCCGGGGGGGTGGCACAGATACGCAGTATTTT.

A few counts support this clonotype. The chain uses TRBV20-1 and TRBJ1-1; D not certain. Per the germline V gene, CDR1 is DFQATT and CDR2 is SNEGSKA (reference sequence). The CDR3 runs 13 residues. V dropped 6 bases and J dropped 3 bases, with 14 bases sitting between them. The CDR3 sequence is CSAKSPVDTEAFF. Here the CDR3 DNA reads TGCAGTGCGAAATCCCCGGTGGACACTGAAGCTTTCTTT.

The chain has TRBV20-1 and TRBJ2-2; the D gene is possibly TRBD2 (6 bases). Trimming pared 0 bases from V and 6 bases from J, leaving 14 bases between. Germline V gene lookup returns CDR1 DFQATT and CDR2 SNEGSKA (reference sequence). This CDR3 has 15 amino acids. DNA of the CDR3: TGCAGTGCTAGAGATGCGGGGCGGGACTCCGGGGAGCTGTTTTTT. It translates to CSARDAGRDSGELFF.

In its sample, this clonotype was seen a few times. This chain joins TRBV11-3 and TRBJ2-7; possible D gene TRBD2, 6 bases. Trimming cost V 4 bases and J 5 bases, with 18 bases left between them. This CDR3 spans 15 amino acids. Per germline, CDR1 SGHNT and CDR2 YENEEA. The CDR3 loop is CASSSWDLGGDEQYF. The CDR3 DNA reads as TGTGCCAGCAGCTCCTGGGACCTGGGAGGCGACGAGCAGTACTTC.

This clonotype was seen a handful of times. This chain uses TRBV29-1 with TRBJ1-4; TRBD1 is a possible D gene (5 bases). CDR1 is SQVTM and CDR2 is ANQGSEA in the germline V gene. V lost 7 bases and J lost 8, with 17 bases in between. This CDR3 spans 13 amino acids. The CDR3 reads CSAEEGLEEKLFF. CDR3 sequence (DNA): TGCAGCGCCGAGGAGGGGTTGGAAGAAAAACTGTTTTTT.

This clonotype was counted many times. This rearrangement joins TRBV9 to TRBJ2-3; tentatively, D is TRBD2 (6 bases). Germline V gives CDR1 SGDLS, CDR2 YYNGEE. The CDR3 spans 17 residues. The ends were cut back, 3 bases at V and 2 bases at J, with 19 bases in the middle. Written as DNA, the CDR3 is TGTGCCAGCAGCGGATCGACTAGAAACTCCTTCACAGATACGCAGTATTTT. This codes for CASSGSTRNSFTDTQYF.

V usage is TRBV5-1 and J usage is TRBJ2-3, with D perhaps TRBD1 or TRBD2 (5 bases each). The CDR3 loop spans 15 amino acids. Per the germline V gene, CDR1 is SGHRS and CDR2 is YFSETQ. V lost 4 bases and J 8 bases, leaving 20 bases between the germline ends. CDR3 sequence (DNA): TGCGCCAGCAGCCGGGCCGGGGCGGATATGGGTACGCAGTATTTT. It translates to CASSRAGADMGTQYF.

The chain employs TRBV25-1 and TRBJ1-5; 8 nucleotides agree with TRBD1. The V segment lost 2 bases and the J segment 1 base; nucleotides outside the gene matches: 10. Germline V lookup: CDR1 MGHDK, CDR2 SYGVNS. The CDR3 loop spans 18 amino acids. CDR3 amino acids: CASSETSGGGGSNQPQHF. CDR3 coding DNA: TGTGCCAGCAGTGAAACATCAGGGGGCGGAGGCAGCAATCAGCCCCAGCATTTT.

This rearrangement joins TRBV3-1 to TRBJ2-3, with TRBD2 matching over 9 bases. The CDR3 consists of 14 residues. V was pared by 7 bases and J by 3 bases, with 5 bases of the junction left unmatched. Germline CDR1 and CDR2: LGHDT and YNNKEL (reference sequence). The CDR3, as DNA: TGTGCCAGCATGAGCGGGGGGAGGACAGATACGCAGTATTTT. This encodes CASMSGGRTDTQYF.

This clonotype was seen more than once but under ten times. The V call is TRBV20-1, the J call TRBJ1-2; D remains ambiguous. Germline CDR1 DFQATT, CDR2 SNEGSKA (reference sequence). Deletions cut 6 bases from V and 4 bases from J, with 12 bases between. CDR3 length: 12 amino acids. CDR3 in amino acids: CSARYVTYGYTF. CDR3 nucleotide sequence: TGCAGTGCGAGATATGTCACCTATGGCTACACCTTC.

The sample holds a few counts of this clonotype. V and J are TRBV21-1 and TRBJ1-5; no check of the table's D call, TRBD1, against the DNA was made. TRBV21-1 represents a pseudogene. CDR3 length: 15 amino acids. In nucleotides, the CDR3 is TGTGCCAGCAGCAAAGGGGACAGGAACGATCAGCCCCAGCATTTT. Its translation: CASSKGDRNDQPQHF.

The genes are TRBV10-3 and TRBJ2-7; D gene unclear. The germline gives CDR1 ENHRY, CDR2 SYGVKD. The CDR3 loop spans 11 amino acids. Trimming removed 4 bases from V and 9 bases from J, with 10 bases in between. The CDR3: CAISASIGQYF. The CDR3 DNA sequence: TGTGCCATCAGTGCTAGTATCGGGCAGTACTTC.

The genes are TRBV7-6 and TRBJ2-7; D is undetermined. Germline CDR1 SGHVS, CDR2 FNYEAQ. Trimming took 3 bases from V and 3 from J, leaving 9 bases between them. The CDR3 is made up of 13 amino acids. CDR3: CASSFSAVYEQYF. DNA for the CDR3: TGTGCCAGCAGCTTTTCCGCGGTCTACGAGCAGTACTTC.

The rearrangement joins TRBV11-3 to TRBJ2-7; 13 nucleotides line up with TRBD2. The CDR3 covers 18 residues. Germline CDR1 is SGHNT and CDR2 is YENEEA. V shed 5 bases, J shed 4 bases, and the junction held 14 bases outside the gene matches. The CDR3, as DNA: TGTGCCAGCAGCCCCTCTGGAACTAGCGGGAGGGGTCGGTACGAGCAGTACTTC. It yields the protein CASSPSGTSGRGRYEQYF.